The present T cell receptor beta chain was sequenced within a study of vaccination effects on CD4 cells after COVID-19. Unmatched junction bases numbered 11, after V lost 3 bases and J lost 13 bases. CDR1 is SGHTA, CDR2 FQGNSA, per germline. The CDR3 extends over 13 amino acids. ViraFEST used viral peptide pools to expand antigen-specific CD4+ T cells before sequencing. After more than 8 days in culture, the CD4+ T cells were isolated. All study participants received two doses of BNT162b2 or mRNA-1273 vaccine. Study results and caveats: The study got few convalescent patients and did not collect any early post-infection timepoints.

Clones were read by immunoSEQ multiplex PCR, and TCRdb kept only the in-frame ones, dropping some. The data show some 50,000 clones, with 74% seen just once and about 15% held by the top ten. A note on this clone: Antigen: not known.

This chain uses TRBV7-2 with TRBJ1-2; 7 bases agree with TRBD1. The source of this sequence is a human donor who received a COVID-19 vaccine. The input for sequencing was CD4+ T cells from PBMCs cultured with HCoV-OC43 spike peptides, taken after COVID-19 vaccination. The subset: HCoV-OC43 spike overlapping peptide pool stimulation. CDR3 coding DNA: TGTGCCAGCAGCTTGGCGCAGGGGGATCGTTGCACCTTC. Translating gives CASSLAQGDRCTF.